This T cell receptor (beta chain) appears in the sequencing data of a study of T-cell memory formation after mild COVID-19. Study conclusions and caveats: Contracting clones from day 15 to 85 showed balanced CD4/CD8; later expanders favored CD4+.

This clonotype was counted at least ten times. What it binds is unknown. There are 15 residues in the CDR3. The V end was cut by 2 bases, the J end by 7 bases, with 15 bases between. CDR1 and CDR2 from the germline V gene are SGHAT and FQNNGV. Using constant-segment primers, 5'RACE produced TCR alpha and TCR beta cDNA libraries carrying sample barcodes and UMIs. From the 5' RACE reads, TCRdb called clonotypes with MiXCR, one entry per CDR3 protein. The repertoire consists of 350,000 to 400,000 distinct CDR3 sequences, with around 15% occurring once and the leading ten covering around a fifth. The TCR originated in a man between 18 and 29 years old who had mild COVID-19 (a few samples of this study predate the infection). Cell type and time point are not known. The chain links TRBV11-2 to TRBJ2-1; the D is unclear. The sequenced sample was PBMCs or a T cell subset sorted from them (not recorded which). The DNA for the CDR3 is TGTGCCAGCAGCTTAATGGAAGGAAGGATGAATGAGCAGTTCTTC. It is translated as CASSLMEGRMNEQFF.